This entry features one TCR beta chain sequence. Its target is not known. The data derive from a study of T cells in Graves' hyperthyroidism and ophthalmopathy. Broader study findings: Stable hyperthyroidism was separated from ophthalmopathy by a model based on 13 V-J features. Most thyroid clonotypes expanded above 0.001 appeared in blood too.

The CDR3 is 15 residues long. The V end lost 2 bases, the J end lost 6 bases, and 13 bases lay between the germline ends. Germline V gene lookup returns CDR1 MGHDK and CDR2 SYGVNS. Diagnoses were made from clinical symptoms, serum measures (thyroxine and TRAb), thyroid ultrasound and orbital computed tomography. PBMCs were derived from about 10 ml fresh peripheral blood. RNA transcripts provided the source from which TCR beta CDR3 regions were amplified. RT-PCR in the first round (using the HTBI primer set) targeted the TCR CDR3. TCRdb independently ran MiXCR on the multiplex PCR reads; one entry per CDR3 protein. The sample comprises some 460,000 distinct CDR3 sequences, around 14% of which are singletons, and 7.5% to 8% rests with the top ten.

Sequencing used blood. This sequence joins TRBV25-1 and TRBJ2-2; D possibly matches TRBD1 or TRBD2 (5 bases each). This TCR derives from a woman in her late teens or twenties with Graves' hyperthyroidism. The CDR3 sequence: CASSERDGPAGELFF. DNA for the CDR3: TGTGCCAGCAGTGAACGGGACGGGCCTGCCGGGGAGCTGTTTTTT.